This is a list of T cell receptor beta chains from one sample in a study of naive and memory T cell subsets. One entry per CDR3 protein, called by TCRdb with MiXCR from the UMI-ligation and nested PCR reads. The sample lists some 82,000 distinct CDR3 sequences; around 9% were seen once. Sequencing was carried out using naive CD8+ T cells from blood. The source is a human donor in good health. Each CDR3 is given with its conserved first and last residue. The D gene is left open where the match is weak. Size is omitted from some rows. Given values are once, few, many or a class for expanded clones.

d_call clone_size j_call v_call cdr3_aa cdr3_nt
- few TRBJ2-7 TRBV30 CAWEDYEQYF TGTGCCTGGGAGGACTACGAGCAGTACTTC
- few TRBJ1-1 TRBV27 CASSRGTENTEAFF TGTGCCAGCAGTCGCGGGACGGAGAACACTGAAGCTTTCTTT
- many TRBJ2-7 TRBV20-1 CSAREGYEQYF TGCAGTGCTAGAGAGGGCTACGAGCAGTACTTC
- many TRBJ2-1 TRBV7-6 CASSLREDEQFF TGTGCCAGCAGCTTACGAGAGGATGAGCAGTTCTTC
TRBD2 few TRBJ2-1 TRBV2 CASSEREAGHEQFF TGTGCCAGCAGTGAGCGGGAGGCAGGCCATGAGCAGTTCTTC
- - TRBJ1-2 TRBV6-5 CASTPNRAGNFYGYTF TGTGCCAGCACTCCCAATCGTGCCGGTAACTTCTATGGCTACACCTTC
TRBD1 many TRBJ2-3 TRBV28 CASSTTGGGTDTQYF TGTGCCAGCAGTACCACAGGGGGTGGCACAGATACGCAGTATTTT
TRBD1 few TRBJ1-2 TRBV6-1 CASSLGQGAAAGYTF TGTGCCAGCAGTCTTGGACAGGGGGCGGCGGCTGGCTACACCTTC
TRBD2 many TRBJ2-1 TRBV20-1 CSARDLGLAPYNEQFF TGCAGTGCTAGAGATCTGGGACTAGCGCCCTACAATGAGCAGTTCTTC
- - TRBJ2-7 TRBV20-1 CSARGAISSYEQYF TGCAGTGCTAGAGGAGCAATCAGCTCCTACGAGCAGTACTTC
TRBD1 few TRBJ1-3 TRBV7-8 CASSLVRDRTGNTIYF TGTGCCAGCAGCTTAGTTCGGGACAGAACTGGAAACACCATATATTTT
TRBD1 - TRBJ1-2 TRBV5-4 CASSAGPNTGTGGSIGYTF TGTGCCAGCAGCGCCGGACCAAACACGGGGACAGGGGGATCGATTGGCTACACCTTC
- few TRBJ2-1 TRBV28 CASGSTGQGWTSGYNEQFF TGTGCCAGCGGATCTACGGGACAGGGGTGGACTAGCGGTTACAATGAGCAGTTCTTC
- - TRBJ2-7 TRBV10-3 CAIRRDNYEQYF TGTGCCATCAGGCGGGACAACTACGAGCAGTACTTC